This TCR beta chain was sequenced in a study of cytomegalovirus exposure and HLA in healthy donors. This clone was recorded only once. Both 60 Vbeta primers and 13 Jbeta primers went into the PCR. Data came from immunoSEQ multiplex PCR; TCRdb stores just in-frame clones and leaves some out. The sample lists around 130,000 clones; around 74% were seen once. This TCR was recovered from a man in his forties in good health and CMV-seropositive. Sample: PBMCs.

This CDR3 reads CASSLQGPRNTEAFF. The DNA for the CDR3 is TGTGCCAGCAGCTTACAGGGGCCCCGGAACACTGAAGCTTTCTTT. J is TRBJ1-1 and V is TRBV7-9; maybe TRBD1 (6 bases). This CDR3 has 15 residues. From germline, CDR1 is SEHNR and CDR2 FQNEAQ (reference sequence). Trimming took 2 bases from V and 1 from J, leaving 11 bases between them.